These T cell receptor beta chains were read from a single sample in a study of cytomegalovirus exposure and HLA in healthy donors. Produced via immunoSEQ multiplex PCR; TCRdb's table is partial and in-frame only. This sample carries about 56,000 clones, roughly 93% of them seen once, and the ten largest clones take over 1.5%. Material: PBMCs. Every receptor here comes from a woman aged 18-29 years in good health and CMV-seropositive. CDR3s include the opening cysteine and the closing phenylalanine or tryptophan. A D gene is named only where the DNA matches it firmly. The size field is filled for only some rows; it gives once, few, many or a size class.

TRBJ1-6 TRBV6-5 . few CASSFGRENSPLHF TGTGCCAGCAGTTTCGGACGGGAGAATTCACCCCTCCACTTT
TRBJ2-5 TRBV13 TRBD2 . CASSTLAGAIETQYF TGTGCCAGCAGCACTCTAGCGGGGGCTATAGAGACCCAGTACTTC
TRBJ1-2 TRBV19 . once CASSIGAYTNYGYTF TGTGCCAGTAGTATAGGCGCCTATACCAACTATGGCTACACCTTC
TRBJ1-6 TRBV27 TRBD1 . CASRTGASYNSPLHF TGTGCCAGCAGAACAGGGGCGTCCTATAATTCACCCCTCCACTTT
TRBJ2-5 TRBV11-2 . . CASASRGGAVETQYF TGTGCCAGCGCCTCCCGAGGGGGGGCTGTAGAGACCCAGTACTTC
TRBJ1-1 TRBV25-1 . few CASADGRTENTEAFF TGTGCCAGCGCTGATGGGAGGACGGAGAACACTGAAGCTTTCTTT
TRBJ1-2 TRBV29-1 . . CSVYGNYGYTF TGCAGCGTTTACGGGAACTATGGCTACACCTTC
TRBJ1-4 TRBV20-1 . . CSALVSEKLFF TGCAGTGCTCTCGTCAGTGAAAAACTGTTTTTT
TRBJ1-1 TRBV19 . few CASSIPQSGTPNTEAFF TGTGCCAGTAGTATTCCCCAATCCGGGACACCGAACACTGAAGCTTTCTTT
TRBJ2-5 TRBV6-1 TRBD2 . CASSEATSGYQETQYF TGTGCCAGCAGTGAAGCAACTAGCGGTTATCAAGAGACCCAGTACTTC
TRBJ2-7 TRBV11-2 TRBD2 . CASSLGGGPDYEQYF TGTGCCAGCAGCTTAGGCGGGGGGCCCGACTACGAGCAGTACTTC
TRBJ1-2 TRBV6-6 . . CASRRGREPNYGYTF TGTGCCAGCAGGCGTGGACGGGAGCCTAACTATGGCTACACCTTC
TRBJ2-2 TRBV6-5 . once CASSYPGYTGELFF TGTGCCAGCAGTTACCCAGGGTACACCGGGGAGCTGTTTTTT
TRBJ2-3 TRBV2 TRBD2 . CARPGLHVSTDTQYF TGTGCCAGGCCGGGACTACACGTAAGCACAGATACGCAGTATTTT
TRBJ1-1 TRBV7-8 TRBD1 . CASSSGQGNTEAFF TGTGCCAGCAGCTCGGGACAGGGTAACACTGAAGCTTTCTTT
TRBJ2-2 TRBV6-4 . . CASSEGGGARTGELFF TGTGCCAGCAGTGAAGGTGGGGGCGCTAGGACCGGGGAGCTGTTTTTT
TRBJ2-7 TRBV12-2 . once CASRPLGLARTYEQYF TGTGCAAGTCGCCCCCTGGGGCTAGCGAGAACTTACGAGCAGTACTTC
TRBJ2-1 TRBV4-1 . . CASSQDYGRRDEQFF TGCGCCAGCAGCCAAGATTATGGTAGGAGAGATGAGCAGTTCTTC
TRBJ2-7 TRBV4-1 . . CASSQDSLGGAYEQYF TGCGCCAGCAGCCAAGATAGTTTAGGGGGGGCCTACGAGCAGTACTTC
TRBJ2-3 TRBV28 TRBD2 . CASSLWTSGGDTDTQYF TGTGCCAGCAGTCTATGGACTAGCGGGGGAGACACAGATACGCAGTATTTT
TRBJ1-2 TRBV27 TRBD1 . CASSLSPENRGNYGYTF TGTGCCAGCAGTTTATCCCCAGAAAACAGGGGAAACTATGGCTACACCTTC
TRBJ2-2 TRBV6-6 . . CASSYEGGPNTGELFF TGTGCCAGCAGTTACGAGGGGGGGCCGAACACCGGGGAGCTGTTTTTT
TRBJ1-2 TRBV4-3 . . CASSQDLTKDYGYTF TGCGCCAGCAGCCAAGATCTTACAAAAGACTATGGCTACACCTTC
TRBJ2-6 TRBV25-1 TRBD1 . CASSPSGGSGANVLTF TGTGCCAGCAGTCCTTCAGGGGGCTCTGGGGCCAACGTCCTGACTTTC
TRBJ2-3 TRBV27 TRBD2 once CATGRRGGTDTQYF TGTGCCACTGGACGCCGGGGGGGCACAGATACGCAGTATTTT
TRBJ1-1 TRBV7-9 . . CASSLGPGEAFF TGTGCCAGCAGCTTAGGTCCGGGTGAAGCTTTCTTT
TRBJ1-1 TRBV5-6 . . CASSRSPLNTEAFF TGTGCCAGCAGCCGGAGTCCACTGAACACTGAAGCTTTCTTT
TRBJ2-1 TRBV19 . . CASARSGPPYNEQFF TGTGCCAGTGCTCGTTCAGGGCCCCCCTACAATGAGCAGTTCTTC
TRBJ2-1 TRBV6-5 TRBD1 . CASSYGPGQLYNEQFF TGTGCCAGCAGTTACGGGCCGGGACAGCTCTACAATGAGCAGTTCTTC
TRBJ1-2 TRBV6-1 . . CASTPPGLYYGYTF TGTGCCAGCACCCCGCCTGGCCTTTACTATGGCTACACCTTC
TRBJ2-2 TRBV5-6 . . CASRPLAGAGGTGELFF TGTGCCAGCAGACCCCTGGCGGGGGCGGGTGGCACCGGGGAGCTGTTTTTT
TRBJ1-2 TRBV27 . . CASSRQAAYGYTF TGTGCCAGCAGTAGACAGGCCGCCTATGGCTACACCTTC
TRBJ2-3 TRBV6-4 TRBD2 . CASSDAGGQDTQYF TGTGCCAGCAGTGACGCGGGAGGACAAGATACGCAGTATTTT
TRBJ2-1 TRBV11-2 . . CASSSFVAYEQFF TGTGCCAGCAGCTCCTTCGTAGCATATGAGCAGTTCTTC
TRBJ2-2 TRBV9 . . CASSVATRRGPGELFF TGTGCCAGCAGCGTAGCTACTAGGAGGGGGCCCGGGGAGCTGTTTTTT
TRBJ1-2 TRBV7-2 . once CASSSHQGYYGYTF TGTGCCAGCAGCTCACACCAGGGGTACTATGGCTACACCTTC
TRBJ1-6 TRBV7-7 . . CASSLAQNSPLHF TGTGCCAGCAGCTTAGCGCAGAATTCACCCCTCCACTTT
TRBJ2-5 TRBV5-1 TRBD2 . CASSSGGQETQYF TGCGCCAGCAGCTCCGGGGGGCAAGAGACCCAGTACTTC
TRBJ1-4 TRBV7-9 . . CASSLAVGGTEKLFF TGTGCCAGCAGCTTAGCGGTCGGAGGGACTGAAAAACTGTTTTTT
TRBJ1-4 TRBV28 . . CATQLSNEKLFF TGTGCCACCCAGTTGTCTAATGAAAAACTGTTTTTT
TRBJ2-5 TRBV7-6 . . CASSLARGAGETQYF TGTGCCAGCAGCTTAGCTAGGGGCGCCGGGGAGACCCAGTACTTC
TRBJ2-3 TRBV6-5 . . CASSYSKGSTDTQYF TGTGCCAGCAGTTACTCGAAGGGGAGCACAGATACGCAGTATTTT
TRBJ2-7 TRBV7-9 . . CASSRTVNYEQYF TGTGCCAGCAGCCGGACAGTTAATTACGAGCAGTACTTC
TRBJ2-3 TRBV27 . . CASSLGRPRTDTQYF TGTGCCAGCAGTTTAGGGAGGCCGCGCACAGATACGCAGTATTTT
TRBJ1-4 TRBV19 TRBD1 . CASSPGTGGNEKLFF TGTGCCAGTAGTCCGGGGACAGGGGGCAATGAAAAACTGTTTTTT
TRBJ2-7 TRBV11-2 . . CASSLAPGSLKEQYF TGTGCCAGCAGCTTAGCCCCAGGTTCCCTCAAGGAGCAGTACTTC
TRBJ1-6 TRBV6-5 . . CASSYDVAVNSPLHF TGTGCCAGCAGTTACGACGTGGCGGTGAATTCACCCCTCCACTTT
TRBJ2-7 TRBV6-1 TRBD2 few CASTPSGGAYEQYF TGTGCCAGCACTCCAAGCGGGGGGGCCTACGAGCAGTACTTC
TRBJ2-1 TRBV5-4 TRBD1 . CASSSTGGVYNEQFF TGTGCCAGCAGCTCAACAGGGGGCGTTTACAATGAGCAGTTCTTC
TRBJ2-2 TRBV5-1 TRBD2 . CASSLGLAGNTGELFF TGCGCCAGCAGCTTGGGGCTAGCGGGGAACACCGGGGAGCTGTTTTTT
TRBJ2-1 TRBV6-1 TRBD2 once CASSATSGGADEQFF TGTGCCAGCAGTGCGACTAGCGGGGGGGCCGATGAGCAGTTCTTC
TRBJ2-5 TRBV7-2 . . CASSWDFQETQYF TGTGCCAGCAGCTGGGACTTCCAAGAGACCCAGTACTTC
TRBJ1-2 TRBV7-9 . . CASRGQGNNYGYTF TGTGCCAGCAGGGGGCAGGGAAACAACTATGGCTACACCTTC
TRBJ2-3 TRBV5-4 . . CASSLGGRGSDTQYF TGTGCCAGCAGCTTAGGGGGACGAGGGTCAGATACGCAGTATTTT